This is a list of T cell receptor beta chains from one sample in a study of blood T cell repertoires in COVID-19. Clones were sequenced by immunoSEQ multiplex PCR, and TCRdb holds only the in-frame ones, with some missing. This sample has about 33,000 clones; about 91% occur once, and the top ten carry roughly 6.3%. The sample consisted of peripheral blood. These receptors all come from a human donor in a cohort sampled during active COVID-19. CDR3s include the opening cysteine and the closing phenylalanine or tryptophan. The D gene is left open where the match is weak. Only some rows state a clone size, as once, few, many or a class for expanded clones.

clone size: once
V gene: TRBV24-1
J gene: TRBJ1-2
D gene: TRBD1
CDR3 DNA: TGTGCCACCAGTGAAAGGACAGGGAGCGGCTACACCTTC
CDR3 protein: CATSERTGSGYTF

clone size: -
V gene: TRBV21-1
J gene: TRBJ2-7
D gene: -
CDR3 DNA: TGTGCCAGCAGCAAAGAGTTACAGCGGAGCCCCTACGAGCAGTACTTC
CDR3 protein: CASSKELQRSPYEQYF

clone size: -
V gene: TRBV28
J gene: TRBJ2-7
D gene: -
CDR3 DNA: TGTGCCAGCAGTTTTCAGGGGGGCTCCTACGAGCAGTACTTC
CDR3 protein: CASSFQGGSYEQYF

clone size: -
V gene: TRBV5-1
J gene: TRBJ2-3
D gene: -
CDR3 DNA: TGCGCCAGCTACAGGACAGACGACACAGATACGCAGTATTTT
CDR3 protein: CASYRTDDTDTQYF

clone size: once
V gene: TRBV5-1
J gene: TRBJ2-4
D gene: TRBD2
CDR3 DNA: TGCGCCAGCAGCCCGACTAGCGGGGGAGACTTAGCCAAAAACATTCAGTACTTC
CDR3 protein: CASSPTSGGDLAKNIQYF

clone size: -
V gene: TRBV4-2
J gene: TRBJ2-7
D gene: TRBD2
CDR3 DNA: TGTGCCAGCAGCCAAGCACCTAGCGGGAGACGTTTCGAGCAGTACTTC
CDR3 protein: CASSQAPSGRRFEQYF

clone size: once
V gene: TRBV5-1
J gene: TRBJ1-2
D gene: -
CDR3 DNA: TGCGCCAGCAGCTTCGGCCTTCCCAGGAACTATGGCTACACCTTC
CDR3 protein: CASSFGLPRNYGYTF

clone size: -
V gene: TRBV7-6
J gene: TRBJ2-7
D gene: -
CDR3 DNA: TGTGCCAGCAGCTACAGCCGGGACTACGAGCAGTACTTC
CDR3 protein: CASSYSRDYEQYF

clone size: -
V gene: TRBV7-9
J gene: TRBJ1-2
D gene: -
CDR3 DNA: TGTGCCAGCAGCTCCCTAGTCGATGGCTACACCTTC
CDR3 protein: CASSSLVDGYTF

clone size: -
V gene: TRBV9
J gene: TRBJ2-1
D gene: -
CDR3 DNA: TGTGCCAGCAGCCCATCCGGACAGCCATACAATGAGCAGTTCTTC
CDR3 protein: CASSPSGQPYNEQFF

clone size: -
V gene: TRBV2
J gene: TRBJ2-3
D gene: TRBD1
CDR3 DNA: TGTGCCAGCAGTAAAGACAGGGGCCGGGATACGCAGTATTTT
CDR3 protein: CASSKDRGRDTQYF

clone size: -
V gene: TRBV2
J gene: TRBJ1-5
D gene: TRBD1
CDR3 DNA: TGTGCCAGCAGGGGGACAGGGGCTGCTCGAGCCCAGCATTTT
CDR3 protein: CASRGTGAARAQHF

clone size: -
V gene: TRBV7-2
J gene: TRBJ2-5
D gene: TRBD2
CDR3 DNA: TGTGCCAGCAGCATCCATCGACTAGCGGGGGGGACAGAGACCCAGTACTTC
CDR3 protein: CASSIHRLAGGTETQYF

clone size: -
V gene: TRBV19
J gene: TRBJ1-5
D gene: -
CDR3 DNA: TGTGCCACCCTACTGGAGCCGGGTCAGCCCCAGCATTTT
CDR3 protein: CATLLEPGQPQHF

clone size: -
V gene: TRBV5-8
J gene: TRBJ2-1
D gene: TRBD1
CDR3 DNA: TGTGCCAGCAGCTTGGTTAGGGGGCTTCAGTTCTTC
CDR3 protein: CASSLVRGLQFF

clone size: -
V gene: TRBV28
J gene: TRBJ1-3
D gene: TRBD1
CDR3 DNA: TGTGCCAGCAGTTTAGCTGACAGGGGAGGGAACACCATATATTTT
CDR3 protein: CASSLADRGGNTIYF

clone size: -
V gene: TRBV3-1/TRBV3-2
J gene: TRBJ2-7
D gene: TRBD1
CDR3 DNA: TGTGCCAGCAGCTACGTCCTTCTTGGACAGGGGGCTGAGCAGTACTTC
CDR3 protein: CASSYVLLGQGAEQYF

clone size: -
V gene: TRBV7-8
J gene: TRBJ2-1
D gene: TRBD2
CDR3 DNA: TGTGCCAGCAGCCTATTATCCCTTCGGGGGGGTGAGCAGTTCTTC
CDR3 protein: CASSLLSLRGGEQFF

clone size: -
V gene: TRBV7-2
J gene: TRBJ2-6
D gene: -
CDR3 DNA: TGTGCCAGCAGTCGCATCACCATTAGCTCTGGGGCCAACGTCCTGACTTTC
CDR3 protein: CASSRITISSGANVLTF

clone size: -
V gene: TRBV2
J gene: TRBJ1-3
D gene: -
CDR3 DNA: TGTGCCAGCAGCAACAGGTTTAGCTCTGGAAACACCATATATTTT
CDR3 protein: CASSNRFSSGNTIYF

clone size: -
V gene: TRBV28
J gene: TRBJ2-7
D gene: TRBD1
CDR3 DNA: TGTGCCAGCAGGGACAGGGGGGGATCCTACGAGCAGTACTTC
CDR3 protein: CASRDRGGSYEQYF

clone size: -
V gene: TRBV29-1
J gene: TRBJ2-3
D gene: TRBD1
CDR3 DNA: TGCAGCGTTGAGGACAGGGGGCCGGATACGCAGTATTTT
CDR3 protein: CSVEDRGPDTQYF

clone size: -
V gene: TRBV6-6
J gene: TRBJ2-7
D gene: TRBD2
CDR3 DNA: TGTGCCAGCAACCCTAGCGGGAGCTCCTACGAGCAGTACTTC
CDR3 protein: CASNPSGSSYEQYF

clone size: -
V gene: TRBV27
J gene: TRBJ2-5
D gene: TRBD1
CDR3 DNA: TGTGCCAGCAGTTCCCCTGACAGGGCGGAGACCCAGTACTTC
CDR3 protein: CASSSPDRAETQYF

clone size: -
V gene: TRBV10-3
J gene: TRBJ1-1
D gene: -
CDR3 DNA: TGTGCCATCAGTGCGGGGGGGAACACTGAAGCTTTCTTT
CDR3 protein: CAISAGGNTEAFF

clone size: -
V gene: TRBV19
J gene: TRBJ2-1
D gene: TRBD2
CDR3 DNA: TGTGCCACTCCCTGTTACGGGGGTAGCGGGAGCTACACCTACAATGAGCAGTTCTTC
CDR3 protein: CATPCYGGSGSYTYNEQFF

clone size: -
V gene: TRBV6-5
J gene: TRBJ2-5
D gene: TRBD1
CDR3 DNA: TGTGCCAGCAGGGGGACAGGCTTTCGGGAGACCCAGTACTTC
CDR3 protein: CASRGTGFRETQYF

clone size: -
V gene: TRBV6-5
J gene: TRBJ2-7
D gene: -
CDR3 DNA: TGTGCTTCCGGGGGGCGGTGGGACGAGCAGTACTTC
CDR3 protein: CASGGRWDEQYF

clone size: -
V gene: TRBV2
J gene: TRBJ1-5
D gene: -
CDR3 DNA: TGTGCCAGCAAAGAGGGCAATCAGCCCCAGCATTTT
CDR3 protein: CASKEGNQPQHF

clone size: -
V gene: TRBV15
J gene: TRBJ2-7
D gene: -
CDR3 DNA: TGTGCCACCCCGCTGGTAGCCCCGCGCTACGAGCAGTACTTC
CDR3 protein: CATPLVAPRYEQYF

clone size: -
V gene: TRBV28
J gene: TRBJ2-2
D gene: -
CDR3 DNA: TGTGCCAGCAGTTCACAGCGGATCGGTACCGGGGAGCTGTTTTTT
CDR3 protein: CASSSQRIGTGELFF

clone size: -
V gene: TRBV6-1
J gene: TRBJ1-2
D gene: -
CDR3 DNA: TGTGCCAGCAGTGAATTTCGTGCCCCCGAGACAGCAAACTTC
CDR3 protein: CASSEFRAPETANF

clone size: once
V gene: TRBV18
J gene: TRBJ1-5
D gene: -
CDR3 DNA: TGTGCCAGCTCACCATCAGGGGTTCAGCCCCAGCATTTT
CDR3 protein: CASSPSGVQPQHF

clone size: once
V gene: TRBV27
J gene: TRBJ2-1
D gene: -
CDR3 DNA: TGTGCCAGCAGTTTAGTTTATAGCTCCTACAATGAGCAGTTCTTC
CDR3 protein: CASSLVYSSYNEQFF

clone size: once
V gene: TRBV10-2
J gene: TRBJ2-7
D gene: -
CDR3 DNA: TGCGCCAGCACCGACCCCTATGACCGGGAGTTGAGCTCCTACGAGCAGTACTTC
CDR3 protein: CASTDPYDRELSSYEQYF

clone size: -
V gene: TRBV5-1
J gene: TRBJ2-2
D gene: TRBD2
CDR3 DNA: TGCGCCAGCAGCTTTACTAGCGGGAGTAAAACCGGGGAGCTGTTTTTT
CDR3 protein: CASSFTSGSKTGELFF

clone size: -
V gene: TRBV25-1
J gene: TRBJ1-2
D gene: TRBD1
CDR3 DNA: TGTGCCACTTACTACAGGGGACAGGGCTATGGCTACACCTTC
CDR3 protein: CATYYRGQGYGYTF

clone size: -
V gene: TRBV3-1/TRBV3-2
J gene: TRBJ2-7
D gene: -
CDR3 DNA: TGTGCCAGCAGCCAAGCGCCAGGGGCGGTTTACGAGCAGTACTTC
CDR3 protein: CASSQAPGAVYEQYF

clone size: medium-sized
V gene: TRBV6-4
J gene: TRBJ1-2
D gene: -
CDR3 DNA: TGTGCCAGCAGTGACACCCCACAGGGTCTCTATGGCTACACCTTC
CDR3 protein: CASSDTPQGLYGYTF

clone size: -
V gene: TRBV28
J gene: TRBJ2-7
D gene: TRBD1
CDR3 DNA: TGTGCCAGCAGTTCGGACAGGGAGGTCTCCTACGAGCAGTACTTC
CDR3 protein: CASSSDREVSYEQYF

clone size: -
V gene: TRBV5-4
J gene: TRBJ2-2
D gene: -
CDR3 DNA: TGTGCCAGCAGCTTGCGCGGCCCCGGGGAGCTGTTTTTT
CDR3 protein: CASSLRGPGELFF

clone size: -
V gene: TRBV7-9
J gene: TRBJ2-1
D gene: TRBD2
CDR3 DNA: TGTGCCAGCGGGCCGAGGACTAGCGTTCGGGGTGAGCAGTTCTTC
CDR3 protein: CASGPRTSVRGEQFF

clone size: -
V gene: TRBV7-9
J gene: TRBJ2-3
D gene: TRBD2
CDR3 DNA: TGTGCCAGCACCCGGGAGGAGGGCTTCACAGATACGCAGTATTTT
CDR3 protein: CASTREEGFTDTQYF

clone size: -
V gene: TRBV18
J gene: TRBJ2-1
D gene: TRBD2
CDR3 DNA: TGTGCCAGCTCGCCGGGTTTGGCAGCGGGGGGTCCTTACAATGAGCAGTTCTTC
CDR3 protein: CASSPGLAAGGPYNEQFF

clone size: -
V gene: TRBV14
J gene: TRBJ2-7
D gene: TRBD2
CDR3 DNA: TGTGCCAGCAGCCCCTCCGGGACTAGCGTCTACGAGCAGTACTTC
CDR3 protein: CASSPSGTSVYEQYF

clone size: -
V gene: TRBV19
J gene: TRBJ2-3
D gene: TRBD1
CDR3 DNA: TGTGCCAGTAGCCGGACAGGGAGAACAGATACGCAGTATTTT
CDR3 protein: CASSRTGRTDTQYF

clone size: -
V gene: TRBV11-1
J gene: TRBJ1-1
D gene: -
CDR3 DNA: TGTGCCAGCAGCTTATTACAGCTCATGAACACTGAAGCTTTCTTT
CDR3 protein: CASSLLQLMNTEAFF

clone size: few
V gene: TRBV15
J gene: TRBJ1-6
D gene: TRBD1
CDR3 DNA: TGTGCCACCAGCAGTTCGGGGACAGCTAATTCACCCCTCCACTTT
CDR3 protein: CATSSSGTANSPLHF

clone size: once
V gene: TRBV5-4
J gene: TRBJ2-5
D gene: -
CDR3 DNA: TGTGCCAGCAGCTTCGGAGGGGCCCCCGGGGAGACCCAGTACTTC
CDR3 protein: CASSFGGAPGETQYF

clone size: -
V gene: TRBV7-9
J gene: TRBJ2-7
D gene: TRBD2
CDR3 DNA: TGTGCCAGCAGCTCCCCGACTAGCGGGGGATCCGAGCAGTACTTC
CDR3 protein: CASSSPTSGGSEQYF

clone size: -
V gene: TRBV7-2
J gene: TRBJ1-5
D gene: -
CDR3 DNA: TGTGCCAGCAGCTTAGAGAGGGGAGGCCAGCCCCAGCATTTT
CDR3 protein: CASSLERGGQPQHF

clone size: -
V gene: TRBV7-9
J gene: TRBJ1-1
D gene: -
CDR3 DNA: TGTGCCAGCAGCTTCCGGGCTGAAGCTTTCTTT
CDR3 protein: CASSFRAEAFF

clone size: -
V gene: TRBV6-2/TRBV6-3
J gene: TRBJ2-3
D gene: TRBD1
CDR3 DNA: TGTGCCAGCAGCCGTCGAGGGGGACAGGTCCGCACAGATACGCAGTATTTT
CDR3 protein: CASSRRGGQVRTDTQYF

clone size: -
V gene: TRBV6-2/TRBV6-3
J gene: TRBJ1-5
D gene: TRBD1
CDR3 DNA: TGTGCCAGCAGTTACTCGTCGACAGGGGCGAGCCAGCCCCAGCATTTT
CDR3 protein: CASSYSSTGASQPQHF

clone size: -
V gene: TRBV6-5
J gene: TRBJ2-1
D gene: TRBD1
CDR3 DNA: TGTGCCAGCAGTTACTCCGGGACAGGGGGCTCTGCCGAGCAGTTCTTC
CDR3 protein: CASSYSGTGGSAEQFF